This entry features one T cell receptor (beta chain) sequence. The data stem from a study of blood T cell repertoires in COVID-19. Study information: Acute and convalescent COVID-19 specimens originated in the United States, Italy and Spain. The analysed material was cDNA or gDNA that came from T cells, B-cell-depleted T cells, or PBMCs.

In the original analysis: Counts of nucleated cells, estimated from reference gene primer amplification, were obtained. This table comes from immunoSEQ multiplex PCR, and its TCRdb copy is limited to in-frame clones, with some not included. V and J calls and clone size are those listed in that table; D and trimming were worked out from the DNA. The sample has under 250,000 clones, about 93% seen once. Trimming cost V 2 bases and J 0 bases, with 15 bases left between them. The CDR3 is 17 amino acids. Germline values: CDR1 SGHRS, CDR2 YFSETQ. Seattle patients were enrolled while actively infected and followed longitudinally.

Sequencing input: peripheral blood. V is TRBV5-1 and J is TRBJ1-3; possible D gene TRBD1, 6 bases. The sequence was collected from a man in his 60s with COVID-19, enrolled during active disease. The CDR3 bases are TGCGCCAGCAGCTTTCGACAGGTCGAGACCTCTGGAAACACCATATATTTT. It codes for CASSFRQVETSGNTIYF.